Presented here are 20 T cell receptor beta chains from one specimen sequenced in a study of graft-versus-host responses after intestinal transplantation. Their specific antigens are unknown. Measured with immunoSEQ multiplex PCR; TCRdb has only the in-frame clones, and not every one. The repertoire holds about 120,000 clones, with just under 95% as singletons. This specimen was unstimulated CD8+ T cells sorted from spleen or lymph node cells, taken before transplant. All receptors come from a human donor who was the organ donor for an intestinal transplant.

The rearrangement uses TRBV6-5 and TRBJ2-1; D is uncertain. The germline gives CDR1 MNHEY, CDR2 SVGAGI. V gave up 6 bases and J gave up 7 bases, with 16 bases separating them. The CDR3 consists of 14 residues. The DNA of the CDR3 is TGTGCCAGCAGGTCCCATAAAAAGTGGAATGAGCAGTTCTTC. It encodes CASRSHKKWNEQFF.

V is TRBV4-1 and J is TRBJ2-7, with no clear D. V was clipped by 4 bases and J by 3 bases, with 10 bases between them. The CDR3 contains 13 residues. CDR1 is MGHRA and CDR2 is YSYEKL in the germline V gene. The CDR3 reads CASSPGIGYEQYF. DNA for the CDR3: TGCGCCAGCAGCCCTGGGATAGGCTACGAGCAGTACTTC.

The rearrangement joins TRBV11-3 to TRBJ2-7; TRBD1 agrees at 9 bases. CDR1 SGHNT and CDR2 YENEEA come from the germline V gene. CDR3 size: 14 residues. V shed 4 bases, J shed 2 bases, and the junction held 3 bases outside the gene matches. CDR3 region: CASSYRDRAYEQYF. The CDR3 DNA is TGTGCCAGCAGCTACCGGGACAGGGCCTACGAGCAGTACTTC.

The rearrangement joins TRBV19 to TRBJ1-2; no clear D gene. This CDR3 comprises 13 residues. The germline V and J ends were trimmed by 2 bases and 1 base, with 5 bases remaining between them. Looked up from germline, CDR1 is LNHDA and CDR2 is SQIVND (reference sequence). CDR3 protein: CASSITNNYGYTF. CDR3 sequence (DNA): TGTGCCAGTAGTATAACAAATAACTATGGCTACACCTTC.

This clone showed up just once. The rearrangement links TRBV4-3 to TRBJ2-7; D is perhaps TRBD2 (6 bases). The V gene lost 1 base and the J gene lost 7 bases, with 17 bases spanning the gap. CDR1 LGHNA and CDR2 YSLEER come from the germline V gene. The CDR3 extends over 15 amino acids. The CDR3 region is CASSQVPSARGEQYF. The CDR3 DNA is TGCGCCAGCAGCCAAGTTCCTAGCGCTCGCGGTGAGCAGTACTTC.

The chain recombines TRBV29-1 with TRBJ2-7; perhaps TRBD1 as D (5 bases). V shed 5 bases and J shed 1 base, with 24 bases lying between them. This CDR3 is built from 17 residues. Germline loops: CDR1 SQVTM, CDR2 ANQGSEA. CDR3 sequence: CSVLATGGFGSSYEQYF. CDR3 coding DNA: TGCAGCGTTCTCGCAACAGGTGGATTCGGGTCATCCTACGAGCAGTACTTC.

The V call is TRBV7-6, the J call TRBJ2-3, with a tentative D call TRBD2 (6 bases). The CDR3 length is 15 residues. The ends were cut back, 4 bases at V and 0 bases at J, with 11 bases in the middle. Per the germline V gene, CDR1 is SGHVS and CDR2 is FNYEAQ. For the CDR3, the DNA is TGTGCCAGCAGCTCGCTAGCGCCTAGCACAGATACGCAGTATTTT. Protein: CASSSLAPSTDTQYF.

The CDR3 reads CASSLHRGDNQPQHF. In nucleotides, the CDR3 is TGCGCCAGCAGCCTCCACAGGGGTGACAATCAGCCCCAGCATTTT. The V gene is TRBV4-1, the J gene TRBJ1-5, with 7 bases identical to TRBD1. Germline V gene data show CDR1 as MGHRA and CDR2 as YSYEKL. J lost 3 bases, V lost 4 bases, and 6 bases had no gene match. This CDR3 is 15 amino acids long.

The CDR3 spells CASSLPPDSSYEQYF. CDR3 bases: TGTGCCAGCAGCTTACCTCCGGACAGCTCCTACGAGCAGTACTTC. V is TRBV5-5 and J is TRBJ2-7, with a possible D match to TRBD1 (6 bases). The germline V gene encodes CDR1 SGHKS and CDR2 YYEKEE (reference sequence). CDR3 length: 15 amino acids. V was clipped by 2 bases and J by 0 bases, with 12 bases between them.

The genes are TRBV15 and TRBJ2-1, with 7 bases aligning to TRBD2. The germline V gene encodes CDR1 LNHNV and CDR2 YYDKDF (reference sequence). Trimming removed 3 bases from V and 10 bases from J; junction bases left unmatched: 9. The CDR3 consists of 14 residues. The CDR3 DNA follows: TGTGCCACCAGCAGGGGGACTACCCCACTGGAGCAGTTCTTC. This codes for CATSRGTTPLEQFF. Supplemented by reference TRBV15 and TRBJ2-1, the full variable domain reads DAMVIQNPRYQVTQFGKPVTLSCSQTLNHNVMYWYQQKSSQAPKLLFHYYDKDFNNEADTPDNFQSRRPNTSFCFLDIRSPGLGDTAMYLCATSRGTTPLEQFFGPGTRLTVL.

J is TRBJ1-4 and V is TRBV4-3; 8 bases match TRBD1. Germline CDR1 is LGHNA and CDR2 is YSLEER. This CDR3 region has 14 residues. Unmatched junction bases numbered 1, after V lost 4 bases and J lost 3 bases. CDR3 amino acids: CASSLTGANEKLFF. The CDR3 coding sequence is TGCGCCAGCAGCCTGACAGGGGCTAATGAAAAACTGTTTTTT.

This rearrangement joins TRBV7-9 to TRBJ2-7; D unclear. This CDR3 is 14 amino acids long. CDR1 and CDR2 from the germline V gene are SEHNR and FQNEAQ (reference sequence). V was clipped by 4 bases and J by 7 bases, with 17 bases between them. The CDR3 here is CASSYRRWKGEQYF. The CDR3 DNA is TGTGCCAGCAGCTACCGCCGGTGGAAGGGTGAGCAGTACTTC.

The CDR3 coding sequence is TGTGCCAGCAGCCAAGCCCCTATGGGGCAAGAGACCCAGTACTTC. This gives the protein CASSQAPMGQETQYF. The chain employs TRBV4-2 and TRBJ2-5; D is unclear. V lost 1 base and J 2 bases, leaving 11 bases between the germline ends. Germline CDR1 is LGHNA and CDR2 is YNFKEQ. This CDR3 is built from 15 residues.

V usage is TRBV30 and J usage is TRBJ2-7, with D perhaps matching TRBD2 (6 bases). The CDR3 extends over 16 amino acids. Trimming left V 5 bases short and J 0 bases short, with 20 bases between. From germline, CDR1 is GTSNPN and CDR2 SVGIG (reference sequence). For the CDR3, the DNA is TGTGCCTGGTTTGGTTCCGGAGGGGATCCCTCCTACGAGCAGTACTTC. Its protein product is CAWFGSGGDPSYEQYF. Full variable domain (missing parts from reference TRBV30 and TRBJ2-7): SQTIHQWPATLVQPVGSPLSLECTVEGTSNPNLYWYRQAAGRGLQLLFYSVGIGQISSEVPQNLSASRPQDRQFILSSKKLLLSDSGFYLCAWFGSGGDPSYEQYFGPGTRLTVT.

The rearrangement joins TRBV5-4 to TRBJ1-3, with D hard to call. V shed 4 bases and J shed 0 bases, with 17 bases lying between them. Per the germline V gene, CDR1 is SGHNT and CDR2 is YYREEE (reference sequence). The CDR3 covers 17 residues. CDR3: CASSEGDGPSSGNTIYF. The DNA of the CDR3 is TGTGCCAGCAGCGAGGGTGACGGACCGAGCTCTGGAAACACCATATATTTT.

The CDR3 DNA sequence: TGTGCCAGCAGCTTAGGGGGGGCTTATGGCTACACCTTC. Amino acid sequence: CASSLGGAYGYTF. This chain links TRBV7-9 with TRBJ1-2; D is possibly TRBD1 (6 bases). Per the germline V gene, CDR1 is SEHNR and CDR2 is FQNEAQ (reference sequence). CDR3 size: 13 residues. Trimming removed 1 base at V and 5 bases at J, with 8 bases between.

The gene calls are TRBV5-8 and TRBJ2-5, with 9 bases that match TRBD2. The J segment lost 1 base and the V segment lost 2 bases, leaving 3 bases of the junction unmatched. The CDR3 length is 15 residues. CDR1 and CDR2 from the germline V gene are SGHTS and YDEGEE. As DNA, the CDR3 is TGTGCCAGCAGCTTTCGGCGGGAGGGCCAAGAGACCCAGTACTTC. It specifies CASSFRREGQETQYF. Together with reference TRBV5-8 and TRBJ2-5, the CDR3 gives the full variable domain: EAGVTQSPTHLIKTRGQQATLRCSPISGHTSVYWYQQALGLGLQFLLWYDEGEERNRGNFPPRFSGRQFPNYSSELNVNALELEDSALYLCASSFRREGQETQYFGPGTRLLVL.

The V call is TRBV4-3, the J call TRBJ2-3, with 8 bases matching TRBD2. This CDR3 contains 15 residues. Germline CDR1 reads LGHNA; CDR2 reads YSLEER. V shed 4 bases, J shed 0 bases, and the junction held 3 bases outside the gene matches. The CDR3 DNA reads TGCGCCAGCAGCCTGGGACTAGGTAGCACAGATACGCAGTATTTT. This sequence encodes CASSLGLGSTDTQYF.

The J gene is TRBJ1-2, the V gene TRBV4-2; 10 bases agree with TRBD1. Germline V gene data show CDR1 as LGHNA and CDR2 as YNFKEQ. The CDR3 has 14 amino acids. V gave up 4 bases and J gave up 7 bases; unmatched junction bases: 6. The CDR3: CASSRTGGWGGYTF. Here the CDR3 DNA reads TGTGCCAGCAGCCGGACAGGGGGTTGGGGTGGCTACACCTTC.

The chain combines TRBV5-6 with TRBJ2-7, with D hard to call. Trimming left V 5 bases short and J 3 bases short, with 27 bases between. Per the germline V gene, CDR1 is SGHDT and CDR2 is YYEEEE. The CDR3 loop spans 18 amino acids. DNA for the CDR3: TGTGCCAGCAGTCTAACACTACACGTCGCGCCGGTATACTACGAGCAGTACTTC. It encodes CASSLTLHVAPVYYEQYF. Based on the CDR3 plus reference TRBV5-6 and TRBJ2-7, the full variable domain is DAGVTQSPTHLIKTRGQQVTLRCSPKSGHDTVSWYQQALGQGPQFIFQYYEEEERQRGNFPDRFSGHQFPNYSSELNVNALLLGDSALYLCASSLTLHVAPVYYEQYFGPGTRLTVT.